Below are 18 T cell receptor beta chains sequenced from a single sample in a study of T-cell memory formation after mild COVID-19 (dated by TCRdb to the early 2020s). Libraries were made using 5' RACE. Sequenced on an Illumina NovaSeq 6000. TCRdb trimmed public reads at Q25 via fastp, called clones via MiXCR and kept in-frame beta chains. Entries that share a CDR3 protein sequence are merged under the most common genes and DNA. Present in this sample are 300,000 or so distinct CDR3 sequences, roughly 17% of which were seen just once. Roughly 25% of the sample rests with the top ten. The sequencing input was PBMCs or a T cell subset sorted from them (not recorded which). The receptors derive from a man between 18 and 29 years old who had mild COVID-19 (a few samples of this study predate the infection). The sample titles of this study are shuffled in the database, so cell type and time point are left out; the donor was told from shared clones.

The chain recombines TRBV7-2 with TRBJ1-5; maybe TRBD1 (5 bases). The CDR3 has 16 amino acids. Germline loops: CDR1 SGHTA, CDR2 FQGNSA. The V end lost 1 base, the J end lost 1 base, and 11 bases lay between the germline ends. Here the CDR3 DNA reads TGTGCCAGCAGCTTAGTCGGAGGGGCGAGCAATCAGCCCCAGCATTTT. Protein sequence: CASSLVGGASNQPQHF.

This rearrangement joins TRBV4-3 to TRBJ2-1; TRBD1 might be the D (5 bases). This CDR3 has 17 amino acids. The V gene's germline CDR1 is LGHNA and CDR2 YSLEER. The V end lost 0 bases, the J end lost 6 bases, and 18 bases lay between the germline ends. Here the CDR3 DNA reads TGCGCCAGCAGCCAAGACGGTGGGCCCTGGGGCCTCAATGAGCAGTTCTTC. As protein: CASSQDGGPWGLNEQFF.

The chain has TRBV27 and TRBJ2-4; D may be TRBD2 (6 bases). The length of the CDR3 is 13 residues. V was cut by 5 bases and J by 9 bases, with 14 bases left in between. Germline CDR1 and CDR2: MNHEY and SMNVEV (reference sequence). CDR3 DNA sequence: TGTGCCAGCAGTCTACAGAGGAGGGGCATTCAGTACTTC. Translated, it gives CASSLQRRGIQYF.

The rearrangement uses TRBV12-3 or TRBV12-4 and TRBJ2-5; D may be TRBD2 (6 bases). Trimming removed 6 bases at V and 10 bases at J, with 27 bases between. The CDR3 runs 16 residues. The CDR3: CASSQVAGSEAEDQYF. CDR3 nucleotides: TGTGCCAGCAGCCAGGTTGCGGGGAGTGAGGCAGAGGACCAGTACTTC.

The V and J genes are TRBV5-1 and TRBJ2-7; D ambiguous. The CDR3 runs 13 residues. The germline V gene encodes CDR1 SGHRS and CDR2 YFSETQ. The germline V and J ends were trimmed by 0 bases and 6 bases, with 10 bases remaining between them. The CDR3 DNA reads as TGCGCCAGCAGCTTGGTCGGGCATCCCGAGCAGTACTTC. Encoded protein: CASSLVGHPEQYF.

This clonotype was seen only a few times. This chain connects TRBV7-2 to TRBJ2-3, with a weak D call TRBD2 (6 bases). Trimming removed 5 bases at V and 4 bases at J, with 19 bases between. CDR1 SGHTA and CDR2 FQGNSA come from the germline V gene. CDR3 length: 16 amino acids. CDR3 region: CASSQWGSASADTQYF. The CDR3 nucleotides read TGTGCCAGCAGCCAGTGGGGGTCCGCTAGCGCAGATACGCAGTATTTT.

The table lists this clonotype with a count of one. CDR3 DNA sequence: TGTGCCACCAGTGGTACTAACCAAGAGACCCAGTACTTC. It is translated as CATSGTNQETQYF. The chain couples TRBV24-1 to TRBJ2-5; D remains ambiguous. The CDR3 is 13 amino acids. V was trimmed by 5 bases and J by 0 bases, leaving 6 bases between them. Germline CDR1 KGHDR, CDR2 SFDVKD.

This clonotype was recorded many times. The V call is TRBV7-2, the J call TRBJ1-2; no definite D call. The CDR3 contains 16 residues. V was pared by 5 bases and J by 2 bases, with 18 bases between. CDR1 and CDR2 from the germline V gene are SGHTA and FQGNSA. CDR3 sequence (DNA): TGTGCCAGCAGCCGCGGAAATCCACAGATAAACTATGGCTACACCTTC. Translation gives CASSRGNPQINYGYTF.

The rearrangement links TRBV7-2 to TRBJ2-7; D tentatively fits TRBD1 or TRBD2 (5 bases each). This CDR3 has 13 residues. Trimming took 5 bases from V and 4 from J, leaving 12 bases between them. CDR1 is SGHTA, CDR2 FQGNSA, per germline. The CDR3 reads CASSPGPGYEQYV. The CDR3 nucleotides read TGTGCCAGCAGCCCGGGGCCGGGTTACGAGCAGTACGTC.

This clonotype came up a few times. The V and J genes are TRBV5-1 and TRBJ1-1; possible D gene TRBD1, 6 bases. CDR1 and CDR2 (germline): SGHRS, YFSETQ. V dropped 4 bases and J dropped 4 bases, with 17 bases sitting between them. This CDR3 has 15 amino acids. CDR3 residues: CASSPGGGQGTEAFF. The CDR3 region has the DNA TGCGCCAGCAGCCCGGGCGGGGGGCAGGGCACTGAAGCTTTCTTT.

In DNA, the CDR3 is TGTGCCAGCAGCCCCGGACAGGGAAGGGCAGCTTTCTTT. Protein product: CASSPGQGRAAFF. The V and J genes are TRBV5-4 and TRBJ1-1, with 8 bases aligning to TRBD1. The CDR3 has 13 residues. After removal of 4 bases from V and 10 bases from J, the junction contained 9 bases not matched to a gene. CDR1 and CDR2 (germline): SGHNT, YYREEE (reference sequence).

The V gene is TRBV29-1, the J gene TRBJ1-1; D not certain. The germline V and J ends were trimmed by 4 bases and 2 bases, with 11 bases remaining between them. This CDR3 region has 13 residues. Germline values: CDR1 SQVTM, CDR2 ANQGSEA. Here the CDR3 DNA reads TGCAGCGTTGGCCGGGGAAGCAACACTGAAGCTTTCTTT. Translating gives CSVGRGSNTEAFF.

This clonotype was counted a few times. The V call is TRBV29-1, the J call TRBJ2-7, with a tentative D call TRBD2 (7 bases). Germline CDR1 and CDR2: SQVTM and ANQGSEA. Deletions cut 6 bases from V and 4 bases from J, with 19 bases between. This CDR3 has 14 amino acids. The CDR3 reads CSVGPRGGGYEQYF. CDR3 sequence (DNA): TGCAGCGTCGGGCCCCGAGGGGGAGGGTACGAGCAGTACTTC.

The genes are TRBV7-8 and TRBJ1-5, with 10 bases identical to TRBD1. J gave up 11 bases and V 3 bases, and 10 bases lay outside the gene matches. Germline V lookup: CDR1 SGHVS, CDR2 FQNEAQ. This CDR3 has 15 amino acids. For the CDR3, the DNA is TGTGCCAGCAGCTTGGGACAGGGGTCTCTCGAGGCCCAGCATTTT. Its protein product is CASSLGQGSLEAQHF.

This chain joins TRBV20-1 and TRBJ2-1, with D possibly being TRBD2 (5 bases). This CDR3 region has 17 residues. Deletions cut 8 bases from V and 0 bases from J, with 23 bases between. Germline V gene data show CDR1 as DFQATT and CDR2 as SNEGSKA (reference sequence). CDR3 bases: TGCAGTCTCCCGTGGAGGAGTCCCGGAAGCTCCTACAATGAGCAGTTCTTC. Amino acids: CSLPWRSPGSSYNEQFF.

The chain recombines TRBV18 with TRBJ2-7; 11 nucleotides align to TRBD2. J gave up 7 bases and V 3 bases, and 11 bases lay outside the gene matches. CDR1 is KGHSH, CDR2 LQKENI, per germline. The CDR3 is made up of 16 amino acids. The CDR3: CASSPDFSGGAGEQYF. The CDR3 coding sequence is TGTGCCAGCTCACCTGACTTTAGCGGGGGGGCAGGAGAGCAGTACTTC.

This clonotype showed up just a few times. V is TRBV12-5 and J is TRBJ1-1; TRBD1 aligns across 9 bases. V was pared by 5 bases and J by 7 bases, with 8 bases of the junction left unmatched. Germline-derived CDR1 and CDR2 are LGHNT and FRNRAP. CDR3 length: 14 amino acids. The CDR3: CASGPRDRVGEAFF. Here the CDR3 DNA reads TGTGCTAGTGGTCCTCGGGACAGGGTTGGTGAAGCTTTCTTT.

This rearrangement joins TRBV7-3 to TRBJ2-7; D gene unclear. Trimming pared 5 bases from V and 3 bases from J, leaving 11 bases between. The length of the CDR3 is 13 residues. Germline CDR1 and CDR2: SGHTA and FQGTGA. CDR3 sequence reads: CASSPSPGYEQYF. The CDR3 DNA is TGTGCCAGCAGCCCCAGCCCAGGCTACGAGCAGTACTTC.